This TCR beta chain was identified during a study of cytomegalovirus exposure and HLA in healthy donors. This CDR3 spans 15 amino acids. CDR1 is ENHRY and CDR2 is SYGVKD in the germline V gene. The germline V and J ends were trimmed by 5 bases and 4 bases, with 18 bases remaining between them. The PCR ran on 60 Vbeta and 13 Jbeta primers. Using immunoSEQ multiplex PCR, the repertoire was profiled, and TCRdb retains in-frame clones only, with some absent. Counted here are over 80,000 clones, 73% occurring once; the ten biggest clones make up roughly 3.6%. This clone occurred a few times. This chain links TRBV10-3 with TRBJ2-7; TRBD1 might be the D (6 bases). The specimen sequenced was PBMCs. The sequence derives from a man in his forties or fifties in good health and CMV-seronegative. For the CDR3, the DNA is TGTGCCATCAGTACTCCGACAGGTAGTCCTTACGAGCAGTACTTC. Its translation: CAISTPTGSPYEQYF.